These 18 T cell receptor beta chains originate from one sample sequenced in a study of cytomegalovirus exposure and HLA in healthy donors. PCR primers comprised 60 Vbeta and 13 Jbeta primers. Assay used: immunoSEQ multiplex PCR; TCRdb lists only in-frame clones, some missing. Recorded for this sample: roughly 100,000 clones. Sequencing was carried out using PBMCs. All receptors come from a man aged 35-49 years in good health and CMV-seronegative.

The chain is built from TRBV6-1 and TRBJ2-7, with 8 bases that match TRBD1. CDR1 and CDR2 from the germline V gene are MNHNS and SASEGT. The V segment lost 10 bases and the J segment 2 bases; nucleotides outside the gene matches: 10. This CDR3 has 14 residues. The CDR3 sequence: CAISTGQDPYEQYF. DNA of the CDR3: TGTGCCATTTCAACGGGACAGGACCCCTACGAGCAGTACTTC.

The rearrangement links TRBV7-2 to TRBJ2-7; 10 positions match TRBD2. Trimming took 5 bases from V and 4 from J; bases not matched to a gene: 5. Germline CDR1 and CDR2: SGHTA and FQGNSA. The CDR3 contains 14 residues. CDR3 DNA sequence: TGTGCCAGCAGCCGAACTAGCGGGGTTTACGAGCAGTACTTC. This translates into CASSRTSGVYEQYF.

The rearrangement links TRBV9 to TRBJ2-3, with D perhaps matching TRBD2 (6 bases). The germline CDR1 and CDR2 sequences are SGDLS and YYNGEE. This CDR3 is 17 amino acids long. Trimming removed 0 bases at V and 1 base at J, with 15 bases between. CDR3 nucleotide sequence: TGTGCCAGCAGCGTAGGGATCGGTTGGGGGGGCACAGATACGCAGTATTTT. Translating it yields CASSVGIGWGGTDTQYF.

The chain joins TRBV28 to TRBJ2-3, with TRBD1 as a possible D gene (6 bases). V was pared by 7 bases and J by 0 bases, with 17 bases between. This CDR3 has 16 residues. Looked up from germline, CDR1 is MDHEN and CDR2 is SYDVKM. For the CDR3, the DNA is TGTGCCAGCACCCGAGGGACAAGGCAGAGCACAGATACGCAGTATTTT. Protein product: CASTRGTRQSTDTQYF.

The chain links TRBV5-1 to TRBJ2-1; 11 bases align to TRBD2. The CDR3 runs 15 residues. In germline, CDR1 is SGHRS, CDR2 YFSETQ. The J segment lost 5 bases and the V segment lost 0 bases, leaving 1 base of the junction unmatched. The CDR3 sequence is CASSLASGRHNEQFF. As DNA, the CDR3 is TGCGCCAGCAGCTTGGCTAGCGGGAGGCACAATGAGCAGTTCTTC. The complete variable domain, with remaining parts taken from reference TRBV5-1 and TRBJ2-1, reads KAGVTQTPRYLIKTRGQQVTLSCSPISGHRSVSWYQQTPGQGLQFLFEYFSETQRNKGNFPGRFSGRQFSNSRSEMNVSTLELGDSALYLCASSLASGRHNEQFFGPGTRLTVL.

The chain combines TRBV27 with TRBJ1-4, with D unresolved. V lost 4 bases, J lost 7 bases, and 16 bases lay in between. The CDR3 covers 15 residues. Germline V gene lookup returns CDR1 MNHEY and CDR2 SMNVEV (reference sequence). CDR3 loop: CASSSVRVLGEKLFF. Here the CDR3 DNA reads TGTGCCAGCAGTTCCGTCCGGGTCTTGGGTGAAAAACTGTTTTTT.

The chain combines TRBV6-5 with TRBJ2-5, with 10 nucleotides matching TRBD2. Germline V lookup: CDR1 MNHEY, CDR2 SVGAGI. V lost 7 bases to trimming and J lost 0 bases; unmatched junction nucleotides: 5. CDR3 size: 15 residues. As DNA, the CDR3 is TGTGCCAGCATACCTAGCGGGGGTGACCAAGAGACCCAGTACTTC. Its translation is CASIPSGGDQETQYF.

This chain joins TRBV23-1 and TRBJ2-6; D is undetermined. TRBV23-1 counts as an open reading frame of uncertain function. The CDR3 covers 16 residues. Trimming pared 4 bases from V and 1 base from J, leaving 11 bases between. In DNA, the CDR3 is TGCGCCAGCAGTCTATATATCCAGTCTGGGGCCAACGTCCTGACTTTC. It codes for CASSLYIQSGANVLTF.

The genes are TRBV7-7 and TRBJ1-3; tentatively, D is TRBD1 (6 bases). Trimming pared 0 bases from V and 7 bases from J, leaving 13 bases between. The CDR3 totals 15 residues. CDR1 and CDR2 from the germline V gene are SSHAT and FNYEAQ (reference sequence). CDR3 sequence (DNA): TGTGCCAGCAGCTTAGCGGCAGGGGAGTTCAACACCATATATTTT. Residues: CASSLAAGEFNTIYF.

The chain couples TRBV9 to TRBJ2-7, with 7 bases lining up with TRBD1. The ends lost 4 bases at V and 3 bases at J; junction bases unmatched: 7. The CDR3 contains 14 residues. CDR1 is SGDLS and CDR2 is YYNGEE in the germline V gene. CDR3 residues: CASSTSAGGYEQYF. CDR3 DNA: TGTGCCAGCAGCACCTCCGCAGGGGGCTACGAGCAGTACTTC.

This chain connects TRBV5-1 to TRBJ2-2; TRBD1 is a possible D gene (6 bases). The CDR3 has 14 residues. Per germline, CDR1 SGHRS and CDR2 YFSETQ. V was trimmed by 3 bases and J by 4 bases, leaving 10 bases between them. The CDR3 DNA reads TGCGCCAGCAGCTCGTTACAGGGCACCGGGGAGCTGTTTTTT. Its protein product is CASSSLQGTGELFF.

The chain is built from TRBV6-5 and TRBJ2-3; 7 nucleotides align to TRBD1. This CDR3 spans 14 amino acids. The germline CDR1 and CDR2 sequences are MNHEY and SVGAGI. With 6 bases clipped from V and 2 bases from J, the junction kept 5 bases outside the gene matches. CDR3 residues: CASSTGTVTDTQYF. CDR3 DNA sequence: TGTGCCAGCAGCACCGGGACAGTCACAGATACGCAGTATTTT.

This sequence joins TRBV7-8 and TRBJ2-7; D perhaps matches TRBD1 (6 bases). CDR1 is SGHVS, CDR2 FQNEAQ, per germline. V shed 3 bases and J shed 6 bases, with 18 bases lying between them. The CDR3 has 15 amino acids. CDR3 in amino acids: CASSFLSQGVGEQYF. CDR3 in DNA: TGTGCCAGCAGCTTCCTATCACAGGGAGTGGGCGAGCAGTACTTC.

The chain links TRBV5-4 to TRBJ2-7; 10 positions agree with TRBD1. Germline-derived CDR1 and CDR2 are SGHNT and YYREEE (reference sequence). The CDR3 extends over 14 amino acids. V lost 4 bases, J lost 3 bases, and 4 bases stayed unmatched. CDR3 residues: CASSPTGGHYEQYF. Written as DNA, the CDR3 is TGTGCCAGCAGCCCGACAGGGGGCCACTACGAGCAGTACTTC.

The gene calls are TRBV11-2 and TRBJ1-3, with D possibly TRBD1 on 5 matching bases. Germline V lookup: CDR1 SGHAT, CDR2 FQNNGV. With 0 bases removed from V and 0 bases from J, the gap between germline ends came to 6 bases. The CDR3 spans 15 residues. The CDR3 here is CASSLEGGSGNTIYF. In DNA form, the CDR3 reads TGTGCCAGCAGCTTAGAGGGGGGCTCTGGAAACACCATATATTTT.

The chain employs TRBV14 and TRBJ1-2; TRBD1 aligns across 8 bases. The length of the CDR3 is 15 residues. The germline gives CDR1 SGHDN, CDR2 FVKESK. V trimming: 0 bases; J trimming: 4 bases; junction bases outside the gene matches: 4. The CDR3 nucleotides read TGTGCCAGCAGCCAAGATTATGGACAGGGCTATGGCTACACCTTC. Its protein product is CASSQDYGQGYGYTF.

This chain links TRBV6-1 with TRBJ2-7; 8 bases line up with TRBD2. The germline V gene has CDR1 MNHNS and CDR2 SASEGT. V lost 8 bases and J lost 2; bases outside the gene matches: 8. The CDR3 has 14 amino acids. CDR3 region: CASWVSSGTYEQYF. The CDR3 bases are TGTGCCAGCTGGGTTAGTAGCGGGACCTACGAGCAGTACTTC.

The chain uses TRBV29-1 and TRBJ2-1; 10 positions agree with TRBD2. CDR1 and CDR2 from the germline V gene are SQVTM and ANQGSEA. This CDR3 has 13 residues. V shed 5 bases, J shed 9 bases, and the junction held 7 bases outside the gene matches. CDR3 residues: CSVPSGSVGEQFF. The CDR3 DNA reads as TGCAGCGTTCCTAGCGGGAGTGTGGGTGAGCAGTTCTTC.